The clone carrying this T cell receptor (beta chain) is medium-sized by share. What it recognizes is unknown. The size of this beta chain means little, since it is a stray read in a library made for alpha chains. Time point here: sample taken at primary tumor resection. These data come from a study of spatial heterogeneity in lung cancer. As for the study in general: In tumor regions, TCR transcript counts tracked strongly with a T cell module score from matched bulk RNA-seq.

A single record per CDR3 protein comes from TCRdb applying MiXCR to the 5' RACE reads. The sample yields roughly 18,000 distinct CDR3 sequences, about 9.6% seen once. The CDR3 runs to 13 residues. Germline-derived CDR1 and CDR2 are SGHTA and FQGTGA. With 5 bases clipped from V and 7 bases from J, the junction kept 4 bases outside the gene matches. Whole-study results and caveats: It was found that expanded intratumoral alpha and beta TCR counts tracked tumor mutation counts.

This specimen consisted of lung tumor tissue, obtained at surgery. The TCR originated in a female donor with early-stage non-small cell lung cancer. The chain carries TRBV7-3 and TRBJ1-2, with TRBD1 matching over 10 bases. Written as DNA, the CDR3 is TGTGCCAGCAGCACAGGGACAGGGGTTGGCTACACCTTC. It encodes CASSTGTGVGYTF.